This T cell receptor (beta chain) emerged from a study of blood T cell repertoires in COVID-19. Study details: COVID-19 samples collected from the United States, Italy and Spain covered acute and convalescent phases.

V gave up 0 bases and J gave up 6 bases, with 13 bases separating them. The CDR3 sequence is 15 residues long. Germline V gene data show CDR1 as SGHRS and CDR2 as YFSETQ. In the original processing: Amplifying reference gene primers gave estimates of nucleated cell counts. Produced via immunoSEQ multiplex PCR; TCRdb's table is partial and in-frame only. V and J calls and clone size are given by that table; D and trimming were obtained from the DNA. The sample includes some 130,000 clones, roughly 86% of them seen just once. The V gene is TRBV5-1, the J gene TRBJ1-5; D uncertain. Sequenced input: peripheral blood. The TCR comes from a woman in her 70s with COVID-19, enrolled during active disease. The CDR3 region has the DNA TGCGCCAGCAGCTTGGACGATAGCTCGGCTCAGCCCCAGCATTTT. Protein product: CASSLDDSSAQPQHF.